The 20 T cell receptor beta chains below all came from one sample that was sequenced in a study of regulatory T cells in long-lasting Graves disease (dated by TCRdb to 2020 to 2022). Preparation of the library involved multiplex PCR. Sequencing was carried out with an Illumina HiSeq 4000. To build TCR beta libraries, CDR3 regions were amplified by Arm-PCR using iRepertoire HTBI primers. TCRdb redid the processing of the public reads, applying fastp at Q25 and MiXCR, and retained in-frame beta chains. Rows merge per CDR3 protein into single entries with the most common DNA and genes. In all, the sample holds 300,000 to 400,000 distinct CDR3 sequences, and over 15% of those were seen once. Roughly 30% of the sample lies in the top ten. Taken with the paper, the label for time point translates to: newly diagnosed GD, antithyroid drugs for less than 3 months. RNA was extracted from PBMCs in TRIzol for both TCR sequencing and RNA sequencing.

These data also formed part of another study, on T cells in Graves' hyperthyroidism and ophthalmopathy.

The sample was peripheral blood mononuclear cells (PBMCs), taken at new diagnosis, from a patient treated with antithyroid drugs. The receptors shown here come from a man aged 40-49 years with Graves disease. Donor details come from another sample of the same person, matched by shared clones.

There are many counts of this clonotype. V gene TRBV10-3 combines with J gene TRBJ2-7; perhaps TRBD1 as D (7 bases). CDR3 length equals 14 residues. Trimming took off 2 bases at V and 2 bases at J, with 10 bases between the two ends. CDR1 ENHRY and CDR2 SYGVKD come from the germline V gene. The CDR3 is CAISEAGGTYEQYF. The CDR3, as DNA: TGTGCCATCAGTGAGGCAGGGGGGACCTACGAGCAGTACTTC.

This clonotype showed up just a few times. CDR3 residues: CASSGLEGEQYF. The CDR3, as DNA: TGTGCCAGCAGTGGGCTCGAAGGGGAGCAGTACTTC. The gene calls are TRBV2 and TRBJ2-7, with D uncertain. The V end was cut by 4 bases, the J end by 7 bases, with 11 bases between. The CDR3 has 12 amino acids. Germline CDR1 reads SNHLY; CDR2 reads FYNNEI.

This clonotype was seen repeatedly, ten times or more. This chain joins TRBV6-1 and TRBJ1-1; tentative D call: TRBD1 (6 bases). Trimming left V 5 bases short and J 1 base short, with 11 bases between. Germline V gene sequence: CDR1 MNHNS, CDR2 SASEGT. This CDR3 comprises 14 residues. CDR3 region: CASSRQAGNTEAFF. DNA of the CDR3: TGTGCCAGCAGTCGACAGGCAGGGAACACTGAAGCTTTCTTT.

The rearrangement links TRBV7-2 to TRBJ2-3; maybe TRBD2 (5 bases). Germline-derived CDR1 and CDR2 are SGHTA and FQGNSA. CDR3 size: 15 residues. The V and J ends lost 5 bases and 1 base respectively, with 13 bases between them. The CDR3 sequence is CASSPARGCTDTQYF. For the CDR3, the DNA is TGTGCCAGCAGCCCCGCCCGGGGTTGCACAGATACGCAGTATTTT. Full variable domain (missing parts from reference TRBV7-2 and TRBJ2-3): GAGVSQSPSNKVTEKGKDVELRCDPISGHTALYWYRQSLGQGLEFLIYFQGNSAPDKSGLPSDRFSAERTGGSVSTLTIQRTQQEDSAVYLCASSPARGCTDTQYFGPGTRLTVL.

In its sample, this clonotype was seen many times. The V and J genes are TRBV2 and TRBJ2-7; 12 bases fit TRBD2. Germline trimming cut 1 base from V and 4 bases from J; bases unmatched to any gene: 5. CDR1 is SNHLY and CDR2 is FYNNEI in the germline V gene. The CDR3 is 16 amino acids. As DNA, the CDR3 is TGTGCCAGCAGTGAAGGTCCGACTAGCGGGGGTTACGAGCAGTACTTC. Encoded protein: CASSEGPTSGGYEQYF.

The chain uses TRBV20-1 and TRBJ1-5; a possible D gene is TRBD1 (6 bases). Germline V CDR1 and CDR2: DFQATT, SNEGSKA (reference sequence). This CDR3 comprises 14 residues. Trimming removed 0 bases from V and 11 bases from J, with 17 bases in between. The DNA of the CDR3 is TGCAGTGCTAGAGATACACACAGGGTGGGGACCCAGCATTTT. It is translated as CSARDTHRVGTQHF.

Ten or more counts support this clonotype. The chain links TRBV7-8 to TRBJ2-3; D is possibly TRBD1 or TRBD2 (5 bases each). The V and J ends lost 0 bases and 1 base respectively, with 20 bases between them. CDR3 size: 19 residues. CDR1 is SGHVS and CDR2 is FQNEAQ in the germline V gene. The CDR3 reads CASSLAIGPGRGGTDTQYF. CDR3 DNA: TGTGCCAGCAGCTTAGCTATCGGTCCGGGAAGAGGGGGCACAGATACGCAGTATTTT.

This clonotype was recorded only once. A much larger clonotype is one base distant, so this may be a read error. The V call is TRBV7-2, the J call TRBJ1-5, with D unclear. Germline values: CDR1 SGHTA, CDR2 FQGNSA. The CDR3 sequence is 13 residues long. The CDR3 is CASGLFRDQHQHF. The CDR3 DNA sequence: TGTGCCAGCGGACTCTTTCGGGATCAGCACCAGCATTTT.

This clonotype was seen a few times. The chain joins TRBV20-1 to TRBJ1-5; D may be TRBD1 (5 bases). The germline V gene encodes CDR1 DFQATT and CDR2 SNEGSKA (reference sequence). With 5 bases removed from V and 3 bases from J, the gap between germline ends came to 11 bases. The CDR3 runs 13 residues. The CDR3 protein is CSAGGILNQPQHF. In nucleotides, the CDR3 is TGCAGTGCTGGGGGTATCCTCAATCAGCCCCAGCATTTT.

The chain recombines TRBV5-1 with TRBJ2-3; D ambiguous. Trimming cost V 3 bases and J 4 bases, with 9 bases left between them. The germline V gene has CDR1 SGHRS and CDR2 YFSETQ. CDR3 length equals 13 residues. CDR3 in amino acids: CASSSLVADTQYF. The CDR3 DNA reads TGCGCCAGCAGCTCTCTAGTTGCAGATACGCAGTATTTT.

This clonotype was counted many times. A junction boundary mismatches the germline segment, possibly from a read error. The chain is built from TRBV2 and TRBJ2-5; TRBD1 is a possible D gene (5 bases). The CDR3 contains 13 residues. The V gene's germline CDR1 is SNHLY and CDR2 FYNNEI. Written as DNA, the CDR3 is TGTGCCAGCAGCGAAGACCAGGGAGAGACCCAGTACTTC. Translating it yields CASSEDQGETQYF.

This clonotype was detected many times. The chain links TRBV2 to TRBJ1-2; the match to TRBD1 covers 11 bases. The CDR3 runs 18 residues. Germline assignment: CDR1 SNHLY and CDR2 FYNNEI. V lost 9 bases and J lost 1; bases outside the gene matches: 16. CDR3 nucleotide sequence: TGTGCCAGGGGATCCGGGACAGGGGGGATGCTCGGTAACTATGGCTACACCTTC. Protein product: CARGSGTGGMLGNYGYTF.

This rearrangement joins TRBV30 to TRBJ1-3, with 8 bases that match TRBD1. Germline trimming cut 2 bases from V and 2 bases from J; bases unmatched to any gene: 5. The CDR3 spans 15 residues. CDR1 is GTSNPN and CDR2 is SVGIG in the germline V gene (reference sequence). The CDR3 DNA sequence: TGTGCCTGGAGTCGGACAGGGTCCCCTGGAAACACCATATATTTT. This codes for CAWSRTGSPGNTIYF.

This clonotype was observed many times. The rearrangement uses TRBV7-2 and TRBJ2-1; D not resolved. The CDR3 contains 13 residues. From germline, CDR1 is SGHTA and CDR2 FQGNSA. The germline V and J ends were trimmed by 2 bases and 8 bases, with 10 bases remaining between them. CDR3 nucleotides: TGTGCCAGCAGCTTAAGAAGCACGCATGAGCAGTTCTTC. Its protein is CASSLRSTHEQFF.

This clonotype has only a few counts. The chain joins TRBV20-1 to TRBJ2-3; 12 bases agree with TRBD2. There are 16 residues in the CDR3. Germline V gene data show CDR1 as DFQATT and CDR2 as SNEGSKA (reference sequence). The J segment lost 5 bases and the V segment lost 5 bases, leaving 11 bases of the junction unmatched. The CDR3 region is CSAPRTTSGGGDTQYF. As DNA, the CDR3 is TGCAGTGCTCCCCGAACGACTAGCGGGGGTGGAGATACGCAGTATTTT.

This clonotype was observed a few times. The DNA of the CDR3 is TGCGCCAGCGGGGGGGAGTACTCCTACGAGCAGTACTTC. This encodes CASGGEYSYEQYF. The V gene is TRBV5-1, the J gene TRBJ2-7; 7 bases are shared with TRBD2. This CDR3 is built from 13 residues. V dropped 7 bases and J dropped 0; count of bases not matched to a gene: 4. Germline CDR1 and CDR2: SGHRS and YFSETQ.

This clonotype has at least ten counts. The chain combines TRBV3-1 with TRBJ2-7; no firm D call. Trimming took off 1 base at V and 5 bases at J, with 18 bases between the two ends. Germline V gives CDR1 LGHDT, CDR2 YNNKEL (reference sequence). The CDR3 length is 16 residues. DNA of the CDR3: TGTGCCAGCAGCCAAGGTAGTTTGGGGATAGTCCACGAGCAGTACTTC. Amino acid sequence: CASSQGSLGIVHEQYF.

Ten or more counts support this clonotype. This rearrangement joins TRBV4-2 to TRBJ2-1, with D possibly being TRBD2 (5 bases). V was pared by 1 base and J by 5 bases, with 9 bases between. The CDR3 loop spans 14 amino acids. Germline V CDR1 and CDR2: LGHNA, YNFKEQ. The CDR3 DNA reads TGTGCCAGCAGCCAAGTGCGGGCGAACAATGAGCAGTTCTTC. This gives the protein CASSQVRANNEQFF.

There are a few counts of this clonotype. The chain couples TRBV29-1 to TRBJ1-5, with D possibly matching TRBD1 (5 bases). CDR1 SQVTM and CDR2 ANQGSEA come from the germline V gene. Trimming left V 6 bases short and J 7 bases short, with 16 bases between. CDR3 length equals 13 residues. CDR3 loop: CSVRGEVGQPQHF. The CDR3, as DNA: TGCAGCGTCCGGGGGGAGGTCGGGCAGCCCCAGCATTTT.

This clonotype was seen at least ten times. V usage is TRBV6-1 and J usage is TRBJ1-1; perhaps TRBD1 as D (5 bases). Trimming removed 5 bases at V and 2 bases at J, with 15 bases between. The germline V gene encodes CDR1 MNHNS and CDR2 SASEGT. The CDR3 contains 15 residues. This CDR3 is CASSPAQGLNTEAFF. The CDR3 DNA sequence: TGTGCCAGCAGTCCGGCCCAGGGCCTTAACACTGAAGCTTTCTTT.